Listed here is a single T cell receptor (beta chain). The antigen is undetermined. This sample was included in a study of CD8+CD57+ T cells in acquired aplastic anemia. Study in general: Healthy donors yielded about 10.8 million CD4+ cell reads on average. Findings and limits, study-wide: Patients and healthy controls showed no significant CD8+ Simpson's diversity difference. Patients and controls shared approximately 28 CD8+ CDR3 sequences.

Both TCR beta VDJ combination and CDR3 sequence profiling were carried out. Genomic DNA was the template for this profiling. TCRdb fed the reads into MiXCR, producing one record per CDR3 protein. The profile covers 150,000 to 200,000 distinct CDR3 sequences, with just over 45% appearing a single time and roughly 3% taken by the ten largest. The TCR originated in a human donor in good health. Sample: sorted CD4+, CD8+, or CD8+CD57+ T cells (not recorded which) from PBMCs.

The CDR3 bases are TGTGCCAGCAGTGAACCCCTTGACTCGAGCTCCTACAATGAGCAGTTCTTC. It codes for CASSEPLDSSSYNEQFF. The genes are TRBV25-1 and TRBJ2-1, with D unresolved. There are 17 residues in the CDR3. CDR1 MGHDK and CDR2 SYGVNS come from the germline V gene. Trimming left V 2 bases short and J 0 bases short, with 14 bases between.